This TCR beta chain was obtained from a study of OX40 agonist ivuxolimab in advanced cancers. Study-level background: Every 2 weeks, patients received ivuxolimab intravenously, dosed at 0.01 to 10 mg/kg. Every patient in dose escalation had hepatocellular carcinoma, melanoma, renal cell or head and neck cancer. Three individuals attained partial responses, comprising one hepatocellular carcinoma case and two cutaneous melanoma cases.

Using immunoSEQ multiplex PCR, the repertoire was profiled, and TCRdb retains in-frame clones only, with some absent. This table has tens of thousands of clones, nearly 90% appearing once. V dropped 7 bases and J dropped 8 bases, with 12 bases sitting between them. The CDR3 has 12 amino acids. The V gene's germline CDR1 is SGHAT and CDR2 FQDESV (reference sequence). The V call is TRBV11-1, the J call TRBJ2-1, with D possibly being TRBD2 (6 bases). Material: CD4+ or CD8+ T cells sorted from blood, obtained in a trial of the OX40 agonist ivuxolimab. The TCR sequence derives from an adult with an advanced solid tumor such as melanoma, head and neck, liver or kidney cancer. This chain's CDR3 is CASTMGGHEQFF. In DNA form, the CDR3 reads TGTGCCAGCACCATGGGGGGTCATGAGCAGTTCTTC.